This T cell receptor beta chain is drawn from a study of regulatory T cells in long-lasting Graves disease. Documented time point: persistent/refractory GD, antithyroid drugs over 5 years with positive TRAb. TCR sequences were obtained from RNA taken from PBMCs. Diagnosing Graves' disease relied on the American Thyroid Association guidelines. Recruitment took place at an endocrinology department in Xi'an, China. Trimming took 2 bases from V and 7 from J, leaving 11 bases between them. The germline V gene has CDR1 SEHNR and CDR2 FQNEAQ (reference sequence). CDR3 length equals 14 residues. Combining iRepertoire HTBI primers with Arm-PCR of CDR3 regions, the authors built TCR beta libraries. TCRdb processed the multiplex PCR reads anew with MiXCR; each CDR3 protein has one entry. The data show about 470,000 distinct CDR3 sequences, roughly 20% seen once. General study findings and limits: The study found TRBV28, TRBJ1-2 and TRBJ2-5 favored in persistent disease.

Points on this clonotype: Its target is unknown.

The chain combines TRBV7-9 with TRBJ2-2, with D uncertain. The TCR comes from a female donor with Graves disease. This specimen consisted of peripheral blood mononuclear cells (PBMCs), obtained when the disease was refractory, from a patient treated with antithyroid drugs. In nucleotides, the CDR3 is TGTGCCAGCAGCTTATTAAGATACGGCGGGGAGCTGTTTTTT. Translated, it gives CASSLLRYGGELFF.